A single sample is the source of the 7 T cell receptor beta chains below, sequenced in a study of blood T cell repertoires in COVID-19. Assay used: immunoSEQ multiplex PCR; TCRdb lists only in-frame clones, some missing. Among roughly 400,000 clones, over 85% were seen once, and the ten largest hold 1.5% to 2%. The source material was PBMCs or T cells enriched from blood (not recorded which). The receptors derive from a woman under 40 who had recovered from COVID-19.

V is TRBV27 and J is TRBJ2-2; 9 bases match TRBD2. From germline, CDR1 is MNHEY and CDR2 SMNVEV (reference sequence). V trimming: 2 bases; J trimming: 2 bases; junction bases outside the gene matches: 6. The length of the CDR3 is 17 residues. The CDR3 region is CASSLLAGNPNTGELFF. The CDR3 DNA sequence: TGTGCCAGCAGTTTACTAGCGGGGAATCCTAACACCGGGGAGCTGTTTTTT.

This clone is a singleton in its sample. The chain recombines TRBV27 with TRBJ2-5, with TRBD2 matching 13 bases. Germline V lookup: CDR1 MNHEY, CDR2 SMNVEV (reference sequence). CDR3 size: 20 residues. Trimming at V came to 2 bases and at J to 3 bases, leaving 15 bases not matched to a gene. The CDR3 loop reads CASSLRQTSGGPGIKETQYF. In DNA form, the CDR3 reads TGTGCCAGCAGTTTACGCCAGACTAGCGGGGGGCCTGGAATTAAAGAGACCCAGTACTTC.

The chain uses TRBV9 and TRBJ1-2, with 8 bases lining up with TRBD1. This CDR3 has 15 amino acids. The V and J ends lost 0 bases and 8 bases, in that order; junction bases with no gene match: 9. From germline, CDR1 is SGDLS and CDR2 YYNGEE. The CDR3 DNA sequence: TGTGCCAGCAGCGTAGGTGCAGGGGGCGCGAGAGGCTACACCTTC. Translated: CASSVGAGGARGYTF.

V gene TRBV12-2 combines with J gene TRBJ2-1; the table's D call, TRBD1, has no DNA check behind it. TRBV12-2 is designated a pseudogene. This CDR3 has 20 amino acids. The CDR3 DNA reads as TGTGCAAGTCGCTCCCCCCTCTTAGGCCAGGGTCCTACGCAGGGGAATGAGCAGTTCTTC. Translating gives CASRSPLLGQGPTQGNEQFF.

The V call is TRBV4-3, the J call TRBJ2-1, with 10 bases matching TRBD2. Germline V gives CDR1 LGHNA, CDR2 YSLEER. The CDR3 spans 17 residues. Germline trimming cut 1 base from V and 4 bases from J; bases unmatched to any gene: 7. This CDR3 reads CASSQGSSGGYYNEQFF. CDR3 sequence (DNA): TGCGCCAGCAGCCAAGGGAGTAGCGGGGGGTATTACAATGAGCAGTTCTTC.

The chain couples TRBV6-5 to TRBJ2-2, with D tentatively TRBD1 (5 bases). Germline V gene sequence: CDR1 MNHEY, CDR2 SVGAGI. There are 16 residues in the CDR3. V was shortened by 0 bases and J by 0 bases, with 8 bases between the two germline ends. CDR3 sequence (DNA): TGTGCCAGCAGTTACTCCGGCAGGGCGAACACCGGGGAGCTGTTTTTT. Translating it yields CASSYSGRANTGELFF.

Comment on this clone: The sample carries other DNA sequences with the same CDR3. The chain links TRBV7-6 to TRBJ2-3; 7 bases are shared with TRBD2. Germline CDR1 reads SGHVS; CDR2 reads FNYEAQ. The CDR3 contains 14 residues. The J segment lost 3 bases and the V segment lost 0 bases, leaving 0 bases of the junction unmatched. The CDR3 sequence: CASSLAGGTDTQYF. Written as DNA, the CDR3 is TGTGCCAGCAGCTTAGCGGGGGGGACAGATACGCAGTATTTT.